This TCR beta chain was sequenced in a study of sequential checkpoint blockade in melanoma. Background on the study: 85 to 95 pretreatment tumor DNA samples were TCRβ immunosequenced.

Data came from immunoSEQ multiplex PCR; TCRdb stores just in-frame clones and leaves some out. The table has just over 20,000 clones, around 30% seen once. By share, this clone counts as medium-sized. Treatment specified: randomized to nivolumab then ipilimumab (arm A) or the reverse (arm B). Germline lookup yields CDR1 MNHGY and CDR2 SAAAGT. Trimming shortened V by 6 bases and J by 4 bases, and 15 bases separated the two germline ends. The CDR3 is made up of 14 amino acids. The source of this sequence is a human donor with melanoma. The input for sequencing was tumor tissue (inferred from file names), taken from a patient given nivolumab and ipilimumab in sequence. This sequence joins TRBV6-8 and TRBJ1-2, with D possibly being TRBD1 (5 bases). The CDR3 here is CASRGRQTAYGYTF. In DNA form, the CDR3 reads TGTGCCAGCAGGGGCAGACAGACAGCCTATGGCTACACCTTC.